The table lists the clone carrying this T cell receptor beta chain with a few counts. Its ends do not fully match the called genes, so a read error is possible. The sample comes from a study of T-cell reconstitution after alpha-beta-depleted transplantation in children. Germline V gene lookup returns CDR1 SGHRS and CDR2 YFSETQ. The CDR3 spans 15 residues. Unique molecular identifiers were incorporated into the prepared TCRbeta library. Each CDR3 protein is one row after TCRdb ran MiXCR on the PCR reads. In the table there are hundreds of thousands of distinct CDR3 sequences, approximately 14% of which are singletons.

This sample comprised PBMCs, obtained before TCRalphabeta/CD19-depleted stem cell transplant. The rearrangement links TRBV5-1 to TRBJ1-1; no reliable D call. This TCR came from a girl aged 2 to 9 with congenital amegakaryocytic thrombocytopenia, due to receive a stem cell transplant. The CDR3 DNA reads as TGCGCCAGCAGTTTGGATTGGGCCGGGAACACTGAAGCTTTCTTT. Translating it yields CASSLDWAGNTEAFF.